This T cell receptor (beta chain) was sequenced for a study of a mutant IDH1 vaccine in newly diagnosed glioma (dated by TCRdb to the early 2020s). Broadly, across the study: Patients received eight vaccinations in weeks 1, 3, 5, 7, 11, 15, 19 and 23, corresponding to visits V03 through V10. In the chemotherapy-containing groups, vaccination started alongside temozolomide cycles, whereas in patients who had radiotherapy alone it started 4-6 weeks after radiotherapy. Of the approximately 35 treated patients, about 60% were male and approximately 40% were female, and the mean age was roughly 38 years. Before enrollment, most patients had been given radiochemotherapy with temozolomide as standard therapy, while the rest had received either radiotherapy alone or temozolomide alone. Six visits were used for peripheral blood collection: V03 (baseline), V05, V07, V10, V12 and V13. Longitudinal TCRB deep sequencing was performed for 25 to 30 treated patients wherever samples were available for exploratory analyses. What the authors observed across the whole study: Vaccine-induced immune responses across multiple MHC alleles were detected in roughly 94% of patients. Availability determined which PBMC samples were chosen for TCRB deep sequencing. It was noted by the authors that analyses of patient blood samples could not be reproduced owing to sample limitations. Pseudoprogression appeared unrelated to alterations in the top peripheral T cell clonotypes detected by TCRB sequencing.

Comments on this clone: This receptor's antigen is unknown. No base quality values were provided; no much bigger clone lies one nucleotide off.

In the paper's terms, the time point label means: week 23, last vaccination. Each vaccine dose was 300 ug of a 20-mer mutant IDH1 peptide in Montanide, given subcutaneously with topical imiquimod. All donors had newly diagnosed IDH1-mutant astrocytomas of WHO grade 3 or 4 that showed loss of nuclear ATRX. The samples were drawn from NOA16, a multicentre, single-arm, open-label phase I trial in Germany that tested a mutant IDH1 peptide vaccine in humans for the first time. Genomic DNA for TCRB sequencing was extracted from EDTA blood using the DNeasy Blood and Tissue Kit. The CDR3 measures 14 amino acids from cysteine to phenylalanine. Only the CDR3 DNA is retained, 42 bases long and in frame from the first base. As encoded in the germline V gene, CDR1 is SGHDT while CDR2 is YYEEEE. From V the trimming removes 2 bases and from J it removes 4 bases, while the gene matches leave 2 bases of the junction unaccounted for.

Libraries came from the immunoSEQ multiplex PCR assay. The hsTCRB Kit was used according to the manufacturer's protocol to amplify rearranged TCR beta chain sequences. Sequencing of TCRB libraries was carried out on an Illumina MiSeq. As for how the authors treated the data: The kit vendor's proprietary platform handled demultiplexing, trimming and gene mapping. The clones in this table, taken by TCRdb from immuneACCESS, are in-frame only. Not every clone is retained; where verified, under half of the shortfall comes from an unresolved V gene, and the cause of the rest is unknown. That table furnishes V, J and clone size, whereas the DNA furnished D and trimming. This sample gives around 78,000 clones in total; 65% to 90% of them show up just once. The top ten clonotypes cover 2% to 2.5% of the sample.

Here the chain combines TRBV5-6 and TRBJ2-3, with TRBD1 matching 9 junction bases. This receptor was taken from a man aged 25-45 years with glioma. Some clones in this sample may be carry-over from other donors' samples. The source was PBMCs, collected from a glioma patient whose treatment included an IDH1 peptide vaccine. The CDR3 reads CASSFGQGPDTQYF. DNA sequence: TGTGCCAGCAGCTTCGGACAGGGGCCAGATACGCAGTATTTT.